This T cell receptor (beta chain) was recorded in a study of OX40 agonist ivuxolimab in advanced cancers. In the study overall: Ivuxolimab, which targeted the costimulatory receptor OX40 (CD134), was an agonistic, fully human IgG2 monoclonal antibody. Of the 50 or so patients in dose escalation, about 19 had hepatocellular carcinoma, some 15 had melanoma, 9 had renal cell carcinoma and 9 had head and neck cancer. Three dose-escalation patients achieved partial responses, one with hepatocellular carcinoma and two with cutaneous melanoma. Intravenous ivuxolimab was administered to patients every 2 weeks at six dose levels: 0.01, 0.1, 0.3, 1.5, 3 and 10 mg/kg. Peripheral TCRbeta sequencing was intended to test whether TCR sequence diversity was altered and clonal T-cell expansion was caused by ivuxolimab. Prior anti-PD-1, anti-PD-L1 or anti-CTLA-4 therapy was permitted, and approximately 39% of dose-escalation patients had received checkpoint inhibitors. In the dose-escalation cohort, approximately 83% of patients were male, and the mean age was 60 years with a range of roughly 20 to 80. The paper describes the monotherapy dose-escalation part (N = 52 patients) of the phase I trial of ivuxolimab. Broader findings and caveats from the paper: Low levels of normalized T-cell clonal expansion were also seen in some patients who did not respond. Clonal expansion of both CD4+ and CD8+ blood T cells was observed from baseline to week 6 at doses 0.1 to 3.0 mg/kg. After ivuxolimab, CD8+ T cells had more expanded clones than CD4+ T cells on average. In the 0.1-3.0 mg/kg groups, partial responders were among the patients with the lowest normalized peripheral clonal expansion, particularly in CD8+ T cells. Which antigens the clonally expanded peripheral T cells were specific for was not determined.

The trial excluded patients who had a history of autoimmune disease or who were on systemic immunosuppression. Peripheral blood for TCR sequencing was drawn from every dose cohort at baseline, at cycle 4 day 1 and at cycle 7 day 1. Samples were obtained from an open-label, multicenter, first-in-human phase I dose-escalation trial of ivuxolimab. Adults with locally advanced or metastatic head and neck squamous cell, hepatocellular, melanoma or renal cell carcinoma were enrolled in the trial. Before TCR sequencing, CD4+ T cells and CD8+ T cells from peripheral blood were sorted into separate populations. With respect to this clone: Its antigen is still unknown. No quality values exist for individual bases; no much larger clone is one base distant.

For sequencing of the TCRbeta CDR3 region, genomic DNA was extracted from the sorted cells. The immunoSEQ Assay was used for sequencing of TCRbeta CDR3 regions. Sourced from immuneACCESS, this table was stored by TCRdb with only in-frame sequences that have V and J called. A share of the clones is absent; for the studies checked, an unresolved V gene accounts for under half, and the remainder has no known explanation. Counted in this sample were over 85,000 clones; about 92% of them appeared once. 0.25% to 0.3% of the sample rests with the top ten. The origin of this receptor is an adult with an advanced solid tumor such as melanoma, head and neck, liver or kidney cancer. The sequencing used CD4+ or CD8+ T cells sorted from blood, collected in a trial of the OX40 agonist ivuxolimab.

The nucleotides are TGTGCCAGCAGTGGTAGGCAGCATGGCTACACCTTC. This is translated as CASSGRQHGYTF. The chain is assembled from TRBV6-1 and TRBJ1-2; no confident D gene assignment can be made. Sequences MNHNS (CDR1) and SASEGT (CDR2) are obtained from the germline V gene. The junction shows trimming of 4 bases on V and 6 bases on J, plus 9 bases between the germline ends. The CDR3 runs 12 amino acids, cysteine and phenylalanine included. Of the read, only the CDR3 DNA is kept; its 36 bases are in frame from base 1.